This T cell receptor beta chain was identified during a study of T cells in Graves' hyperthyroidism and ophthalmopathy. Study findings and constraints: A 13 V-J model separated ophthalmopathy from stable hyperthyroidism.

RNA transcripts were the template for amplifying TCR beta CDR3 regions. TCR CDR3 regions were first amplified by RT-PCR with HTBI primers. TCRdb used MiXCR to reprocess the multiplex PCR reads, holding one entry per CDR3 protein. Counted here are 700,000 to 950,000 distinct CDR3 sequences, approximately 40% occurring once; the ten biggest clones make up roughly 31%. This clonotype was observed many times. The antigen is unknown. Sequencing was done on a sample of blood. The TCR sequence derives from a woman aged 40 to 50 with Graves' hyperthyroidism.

The CDR3 DNA reads as TGTGCCAGCAGCTTGGTTGGGGATGAAGTTTATGGCTACACCTTC. Amino acid sequence: CASSLVGDEVYGYTF. The chain uses TRBV5-8 and TRBJ1-2, with unresolved D. Germline V gene sequence: CDR1 SGHTS, CDR2 YDEGEE. V was pared by 0 bases and J by 5 bases, with 14 bases between. CDR3 size: 15 residues.